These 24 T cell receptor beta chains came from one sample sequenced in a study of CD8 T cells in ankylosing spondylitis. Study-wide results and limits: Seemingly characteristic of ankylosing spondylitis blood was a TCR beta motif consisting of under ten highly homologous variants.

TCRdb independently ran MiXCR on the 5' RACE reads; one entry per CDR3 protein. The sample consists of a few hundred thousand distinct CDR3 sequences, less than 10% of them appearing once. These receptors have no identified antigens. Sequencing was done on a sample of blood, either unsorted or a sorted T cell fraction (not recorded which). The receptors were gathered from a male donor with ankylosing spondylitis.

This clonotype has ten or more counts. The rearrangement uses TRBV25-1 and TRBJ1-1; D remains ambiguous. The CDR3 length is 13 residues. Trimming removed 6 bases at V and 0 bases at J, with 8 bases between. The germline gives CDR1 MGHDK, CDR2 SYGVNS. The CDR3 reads CASRHGVNTEAFF. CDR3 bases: TGTGCCAGCAGGCACGGAGTGAACACTGAAGCTTTCTTT.

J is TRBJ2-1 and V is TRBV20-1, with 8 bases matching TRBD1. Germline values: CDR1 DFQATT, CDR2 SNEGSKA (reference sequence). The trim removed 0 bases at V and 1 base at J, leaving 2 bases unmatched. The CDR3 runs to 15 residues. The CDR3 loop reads CSARDGTGSYNEQFF. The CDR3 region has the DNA TGCAGTGCTAGAGATGGGACAGGTTCCTACAATGAGCAGTTCTTC.

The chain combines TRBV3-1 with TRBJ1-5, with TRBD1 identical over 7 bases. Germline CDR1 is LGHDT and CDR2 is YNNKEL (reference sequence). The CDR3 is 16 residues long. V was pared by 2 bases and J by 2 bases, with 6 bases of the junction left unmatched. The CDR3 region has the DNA TGTGCCAGCAGCCAACACAGGGGCTCGGGCAATCAGCCCCAGCATTTT. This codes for CASSQHRGSGNQPQHF.

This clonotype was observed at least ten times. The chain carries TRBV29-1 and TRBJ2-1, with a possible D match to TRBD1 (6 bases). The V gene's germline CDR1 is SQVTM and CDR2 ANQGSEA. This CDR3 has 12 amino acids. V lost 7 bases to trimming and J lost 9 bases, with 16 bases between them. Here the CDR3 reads CSAGRQAGEQFF. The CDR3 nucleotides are TGCAGCGCGGGGAGACAGGCCGGTGAGCAGTTCTTC.

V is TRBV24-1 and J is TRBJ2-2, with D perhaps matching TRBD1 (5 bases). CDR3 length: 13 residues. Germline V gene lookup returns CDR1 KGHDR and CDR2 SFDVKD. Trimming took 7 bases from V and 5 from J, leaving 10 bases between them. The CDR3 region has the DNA TGTGCCACCAGACAGGACCGGACCGGGGAGCTGTTTTTT. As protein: CATRQDRTGELFF.

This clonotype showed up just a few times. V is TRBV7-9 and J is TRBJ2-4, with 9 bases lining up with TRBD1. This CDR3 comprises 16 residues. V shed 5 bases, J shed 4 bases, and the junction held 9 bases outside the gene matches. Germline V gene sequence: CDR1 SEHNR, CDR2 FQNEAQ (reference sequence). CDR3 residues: CASSPAVGTGKNIQYF. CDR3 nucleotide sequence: TGTGCCAGCAGCCCGGCCGTCGGGACAGGGAAAAACATTCAGTACTTC.

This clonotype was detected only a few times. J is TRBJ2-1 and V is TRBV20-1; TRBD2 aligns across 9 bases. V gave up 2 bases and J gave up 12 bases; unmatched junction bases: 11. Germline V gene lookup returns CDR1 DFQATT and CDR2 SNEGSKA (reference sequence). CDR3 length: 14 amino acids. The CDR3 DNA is TGCAGTGCTAGACGGTTAGCGGGGGAGCTGGGGCAGTTCTTC. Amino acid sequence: CSARRLAGELGQFF.

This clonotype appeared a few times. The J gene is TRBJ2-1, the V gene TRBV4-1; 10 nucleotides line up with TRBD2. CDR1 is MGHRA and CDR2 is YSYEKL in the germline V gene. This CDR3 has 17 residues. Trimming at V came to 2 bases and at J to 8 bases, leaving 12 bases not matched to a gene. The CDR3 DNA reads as TGCGCCAGCAGCCAACTTCTAGCGGGAGTACCAATGGATGAGCAGTTCTTC. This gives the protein CASSQLLAGVPMDEQFF.

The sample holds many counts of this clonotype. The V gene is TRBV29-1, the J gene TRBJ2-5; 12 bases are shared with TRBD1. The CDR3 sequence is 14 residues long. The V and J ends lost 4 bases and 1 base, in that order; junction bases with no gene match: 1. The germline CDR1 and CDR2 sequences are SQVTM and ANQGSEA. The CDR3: CSVGGQGAQETQYF. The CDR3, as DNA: TGCAGCGTTGGGGGACAGGGGGCCCAAGAGACCCAGTACTTC.

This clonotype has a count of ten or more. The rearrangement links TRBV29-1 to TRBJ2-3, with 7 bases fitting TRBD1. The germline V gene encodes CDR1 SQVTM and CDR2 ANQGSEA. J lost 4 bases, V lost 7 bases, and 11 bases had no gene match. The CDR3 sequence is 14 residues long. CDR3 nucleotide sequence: TGCAGCGCAAACGGTCTAGGGGGCGCAGATACGCAGTATTTT. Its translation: CSANGLGGADTQYF.

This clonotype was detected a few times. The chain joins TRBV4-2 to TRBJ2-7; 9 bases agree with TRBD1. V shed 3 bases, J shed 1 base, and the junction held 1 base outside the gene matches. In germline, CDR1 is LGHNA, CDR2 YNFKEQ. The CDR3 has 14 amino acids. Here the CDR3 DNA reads TGTGCCAGCAGCCATGGACAGGGGTCCTACGAGCAGTACTTC. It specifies CASSHGQGSYEQYF.

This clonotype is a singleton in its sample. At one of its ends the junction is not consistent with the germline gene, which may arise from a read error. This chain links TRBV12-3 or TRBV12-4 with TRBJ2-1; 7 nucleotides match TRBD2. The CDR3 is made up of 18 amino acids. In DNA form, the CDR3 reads TGTGCCTGCAGTCCTGTTCACCTCGGGACTAACTCCTACAATGAGCAGTTCTTC. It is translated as CACSPVHLGTNSYNEQFF.

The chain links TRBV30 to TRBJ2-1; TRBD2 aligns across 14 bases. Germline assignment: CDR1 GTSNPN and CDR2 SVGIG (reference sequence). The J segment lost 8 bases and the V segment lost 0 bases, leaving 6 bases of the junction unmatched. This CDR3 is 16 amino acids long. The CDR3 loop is CAWSVGLAGGGDEQFF. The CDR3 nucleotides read TGTGCCTGGAGTGTCGGACTAGCGGGGGGAGGGGATGAGCAGTTCTTC.

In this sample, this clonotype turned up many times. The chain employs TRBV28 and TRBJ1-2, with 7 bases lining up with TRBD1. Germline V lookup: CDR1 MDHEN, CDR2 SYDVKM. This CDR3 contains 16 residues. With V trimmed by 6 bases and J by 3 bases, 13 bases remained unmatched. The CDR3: CASSVPTGEVDYGYTF. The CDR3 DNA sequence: TGTGCCAGCAGCGTCCCAACAGGGGAGGTTGACTATGGCTACACCTTC.

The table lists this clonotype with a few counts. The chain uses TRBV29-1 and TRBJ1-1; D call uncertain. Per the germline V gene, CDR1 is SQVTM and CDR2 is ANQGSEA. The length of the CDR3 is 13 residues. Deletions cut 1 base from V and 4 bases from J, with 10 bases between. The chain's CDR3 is CSVEGVSGTEAFF. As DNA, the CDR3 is TGCAGCGTTGAAGGGGTCTCCGGCACTGAAGCTTTCTTT.

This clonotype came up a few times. CDR3 bases: TGTGCCAGCAGCTTTGGACTAGAAGTTGAGACCCAGTACTTC. Its translation is CASSFGLEVETQYF. The chain joins TRBV7-9 to TRBJ2-5; TRBD2 agrees at 7 bases. The germline V gene has CDR1 SEHNR and CDR2 FQNEAQ (reference sequence). There are 14 residues in the CDR3. J lost 5 bases, V lost 3 bases, and 6 bases had no gene match.

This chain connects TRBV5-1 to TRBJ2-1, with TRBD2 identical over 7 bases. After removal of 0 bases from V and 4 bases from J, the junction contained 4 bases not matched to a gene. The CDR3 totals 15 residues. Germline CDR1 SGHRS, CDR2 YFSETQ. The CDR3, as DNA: TGCGCCAGCAGCTTGGTTGCTAGCGGATACAATGAGCAGTTCTTC. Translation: CASSLVASGYNEQFF.

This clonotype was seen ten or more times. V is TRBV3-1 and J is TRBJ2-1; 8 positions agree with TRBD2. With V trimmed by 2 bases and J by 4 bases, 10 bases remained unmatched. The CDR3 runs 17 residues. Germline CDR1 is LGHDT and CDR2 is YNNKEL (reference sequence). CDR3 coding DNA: TGTGCCAGCAGCCAACACAGAGCGGGGGCGATGTACAATGAGCAGTTCTTC. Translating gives CASSQHRAGAMYNEQFF.

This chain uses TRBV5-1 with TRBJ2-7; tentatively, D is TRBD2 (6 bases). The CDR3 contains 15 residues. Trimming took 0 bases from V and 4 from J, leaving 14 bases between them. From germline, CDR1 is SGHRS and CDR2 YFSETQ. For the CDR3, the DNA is TGCGCCAGCAGCTTGGGGGTAGCGGAACATTACGAGCAGTACTTC. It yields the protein CASSLGVAEHYEQYF.

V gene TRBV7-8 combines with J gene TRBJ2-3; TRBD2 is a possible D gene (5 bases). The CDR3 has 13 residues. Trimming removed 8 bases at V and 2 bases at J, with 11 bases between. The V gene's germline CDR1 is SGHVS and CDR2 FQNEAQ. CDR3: CASGRGFTDTQYF. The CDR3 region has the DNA TGTGCCAGCGGCAGAGGGTTCACAGATACGCAGTATTTT.

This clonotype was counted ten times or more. CDR3 nucleotide sequence: TGTGCCAGCAGACTCCAAGATGGGGGACAGGGAGGGTATGGCTACACCTTC. It specifies CASRLQDGGQGGYGYTF. This chain joins TRBV4-2 and TRBJ1-2; TRBD1 matches at 9 bases. Trimming removed 6 bases from V and 5 bases from J; junction bases left unmatched: 16. The CDR3 runs to 17 residues. CDR1 and CDR2 (germline): LGHNA, YNFKEQ.

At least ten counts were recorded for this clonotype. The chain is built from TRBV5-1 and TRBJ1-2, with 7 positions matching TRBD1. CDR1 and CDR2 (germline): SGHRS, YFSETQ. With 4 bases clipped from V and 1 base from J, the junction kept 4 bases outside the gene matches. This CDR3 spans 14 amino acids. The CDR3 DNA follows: TGCGCCAGCAGCACCCGACAGGGTAACTATGGCTACACCTTC. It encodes CASSTRQGNYGYTF.

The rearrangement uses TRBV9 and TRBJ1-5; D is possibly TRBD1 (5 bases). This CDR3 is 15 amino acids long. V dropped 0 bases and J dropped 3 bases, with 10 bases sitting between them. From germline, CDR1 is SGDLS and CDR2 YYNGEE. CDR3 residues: CASSVGGGNNQPQHF. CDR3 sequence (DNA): TGTGCCAGCAGCGTAGGGGGCGGGAACAATCAGCCCCAGCATTTT.

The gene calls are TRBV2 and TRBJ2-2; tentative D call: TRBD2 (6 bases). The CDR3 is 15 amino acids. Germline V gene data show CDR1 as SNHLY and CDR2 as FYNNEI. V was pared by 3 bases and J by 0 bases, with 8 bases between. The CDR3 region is CASSEWGANTGELFF. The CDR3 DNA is TGTGCCAGCAGTGAGTGGGGGGCGAACACCGGGGAGCTGTTTTTT. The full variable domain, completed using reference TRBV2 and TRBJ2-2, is EPEVTQTPSHQVTQMGQEVILRCVPISNHLYFYWYRQILGQKVEFLVSFYNNEISEKSEIFDDQFSVERPDGSNFTLKIRSTKLEDSAMYFCASSEWGANTGELFFGEGSRLTVL.